This paragraph reports one T cell receptor beta chain. This sample was included in a study of blood T cell repertoires in COVID-19. Using immunoSEQ multiplex PCR, the repertoire was profiled, and TCRdb retains in-frame clones only, with some absent. The data show about 180,000 clones, approximately 83% seen once. Sequencing was carried out using peripheral blood. The TCR originated in a human donor with active or convalescent COVID-19. The donor label of this sample is uncertain.

The CDR3 DNA follows: TGTGCCAGCTCACCTACTACTAGCGGGAGGCCTAGCTCCTACGAGCAGTACTTC. Its translation: CASSPTTSGRPSSYEQYF. The genes are TRBV18 and TRBJ2-7; TRBD2 matches 12 bases. The junction had 9 bases not matched to a gene; V was cut back by 3 bases and J by 0 bases. The CDR3 is 18 amino acids. Germline V gives CDR1 KGHSH, CDR2 LQKENI.